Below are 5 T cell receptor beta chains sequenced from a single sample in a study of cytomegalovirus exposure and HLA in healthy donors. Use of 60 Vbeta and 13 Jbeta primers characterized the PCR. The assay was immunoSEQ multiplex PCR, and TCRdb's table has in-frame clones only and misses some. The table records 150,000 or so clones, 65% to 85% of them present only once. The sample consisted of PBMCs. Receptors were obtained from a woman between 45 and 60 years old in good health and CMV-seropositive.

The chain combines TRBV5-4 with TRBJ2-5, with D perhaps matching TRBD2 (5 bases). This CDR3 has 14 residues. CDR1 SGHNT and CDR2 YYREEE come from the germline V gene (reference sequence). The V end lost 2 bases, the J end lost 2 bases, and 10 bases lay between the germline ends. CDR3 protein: CASSFQRRQETQYF. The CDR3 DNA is TGTGCCAGCAGCTTTCAGCGGCGTCAAGAGACCCAGTACTTC.

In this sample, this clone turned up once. CDR3 nucleotides: TGCGCCAGCAGCCCAGGGACAGGAGAAGGCTACACCTTC. It translates to CASSPGTGEGYTF. The V and J genes are TRBV5-1 and TRBJ1-2; 8 bases are a match to TRBD1. The CDR3 totals 13 residues. From germline, CDR1 is SGHRS and CDR2 YFSETQ. Unmatched junction bases numbered 7, after V lost 4 bases and J lost 8 bases.

Here the CDR3 reads CASSSRAEGGNEQFF. Here the CDR3 DNA reads TGTGCCAGCAGCTCACGAGCGGAAGGTGGCAATGAGCAGTTCTTC. The chain carries TRBV7-8 and TRBJ2-1; D is perhaps TRBD2 (5 bases). Germline V gene lookup returns CDR1 SGHVS and CDR2 FQNEAQ. V was pared by 4 bases and J by 6 bases, with 16 bases between. This CDR3 is built from 15 residues.

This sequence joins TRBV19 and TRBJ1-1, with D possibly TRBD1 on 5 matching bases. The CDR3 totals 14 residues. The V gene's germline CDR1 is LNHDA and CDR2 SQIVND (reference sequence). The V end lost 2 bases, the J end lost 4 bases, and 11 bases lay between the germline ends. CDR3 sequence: CASSISGMFTEAFF. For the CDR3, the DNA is TGTGCCAGTAGTATATCAGGGATGTTCACTGAAGCTTTCTTT.

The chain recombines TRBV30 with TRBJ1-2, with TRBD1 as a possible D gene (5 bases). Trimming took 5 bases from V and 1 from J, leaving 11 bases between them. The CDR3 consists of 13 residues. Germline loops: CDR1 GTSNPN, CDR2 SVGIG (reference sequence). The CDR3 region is CAWSQGFNYGYTF. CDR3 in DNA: TGTGCCTGGTCTCAGGGTTTTAACTATGGCTACACCTTC.